The 15 T cell receptor beta chains below all came from one sample that was sequenced in a study of a mutant IDH1 vaccine in newly diagnosed glioma. Regarding time point: week 11, during vaccination. One vaccine dose held 300 ug of mutant IDH1 20-mer peptide and came with topical imiquimod. Antigen specificity for these receptors is unknown. Generated by immunoSEQ multiplex PCR, the TCRdb table keeps only in-frame clones and is missing some. The data contain about 110,000 clones, about 90% of them singletons. The material sequenced was PBMCs, taken from a glioma patient whose treatment included an IDH1 peptide vaccine. These receptor sequences come from a woman in her forties or fifties with glioma.

This chain connects TRBV6-6 to TRBJ1-1; D possibly corresponds to TRBD1 (6 bases). Germline values: CDR1 MNHNY, CDR2 SVGAGI (reference sequence). The CDR3 runs 12 residues. Between the trimmed V and J ends, which lost 6 bases and 7 bases, there was a span of 12 bases. CDR3 sequence reads: CASRPTGSEAFF. The CDR3 DNA is TGTGCCAGCAGACCCACAGGGAGTGAAGCTTTCTTT.

This clone was seen only a few times. The V call is TRBV10-2, the J call TRBJ1-4; 9 nucleotides line up with TRBD1. Germline V lookup: CDR1 WSHSY, CDR2 SAAADI. This CDR3 is built from 13 residues. J lost 4 bases, V lost 8 bases, and 2 bases had no gene match. The CDR3 sequence: CASRDRVNEKLFF. DNA for the CDR3: TGCGCCAGCCGGGACAGGGTTAATGAAAAACTGTTTTTT.

CDR3 loop: CAVQWGSNQPQHF. CDR3 DNA sequence: TGTGCCGTCCAGTGGGGGAGCAATCAGCCCCAGCATTTT. This chain connects TRBV7-9 to TRBJ1-5; tentative D call: TRBD1 (5 bases). Germline-derived CDR1 and CDR2 are SEHNR and FQNEAQ (reference sequence). CDR3 length equals 13 residues. Trimming pared 11 bases from V and 1 base from J, leaving 12 bases between. The whole variable domain, remainder taken from reference TRBV7-9 and TRBJ1-5, is DTGVSQNPRHKITKRGQNVTFRCDPISEHNRLYWYRQTLGQGPEFLTYFQNEAQLEKSRLLSDRFSAERPKGSFSTLEIQRTEQGDSAMYLCAVQWGSNQPQHFGDGTRLSIL.

The rearrangement joins TRBV19 to TRBJ2-1; 9 nucleotides agree with TRBD2. Per germline, CDR1 LNHDA and CDR2 SQIVND (reference sequence). The CDR3 contains 15 residues. The V segment lost 1 base and the J segment 6 bases; nucleotides outside the gene matches: 4. CDR3 sequence reads: CASSIVAGGFNEQFF. The CDR3, as DNA: TGTGCCAGTAGTATAGTTGCGGGAGGGTTCAATGAGCAGTTCTTC.

V usage is TRBV7-9 and J usage is TRBJ2-6; D is ambiguous. This CDR3 is built from 18 residues. Trimming took 5 bases from V and 0 from J, leaving 17 bases between them. Germline V gene data show CDR1 as SEHNR and CDR2 as FQNEAQ (reference sequence). In DNA form, the CDR3 reads TGTGCCAGCAGCCCGGTACGGGTCGTTAACTCTGGGGCCAACGTCCTGACTTTC. Translated, it gives CASSPVRVVNSGANVLTF.

CDR3 amino acids: CASSEALTSGGGETQYF. The DNA of the CDR3 is TGTGCCAGCAGTGAAGCCTTGACTAGCGGAGGGGGGGAGACCCAGTACTTC. The chain uses TRBV6-1 and TRBJ2-5; 9 bases are a match to TRBD2. Germline loops: CDR1 MNHNS, CDR2 SASEGT. V shed 0 bases and J 5 bases; nucleotides not matched to a gene: 10. The CDR3 length is 17 residues.

A few counts support this clone. CDR3 nucleotides: TGTGCCAGCAGCCCACGGAGCGGGGGTTCCTACGAGCAGTACTTC. Its protein product is CASSPRSGGSYEQYF. The chain is built from TRBV11-2 and TRBJ2-7; 8 bases align to TRBD2. The CDR3 has 15 amino acids. Germline lookup yields CDR1 SGHAT and CDR2 FQNNGV. V shed 5 bases, J shed 1 base, and the junction held 7 bases outside the gene matches.

The J gene is TRBJ2-3, the V gene TRBV27; 9 bases are a match to TRBD2. V gave up 8 bases and J gave up 2 bases; unmatched junction bases: 5. Germline lookup yields CDR1 MNHEY and CDR2 SMNVEV (reference sequence). The CDR3 spans 14 residues. CDR3 coding DNA: TGTGCCAGCGGCCAGCGGGAGGTCACAGATACGCAGTATTTT. This translates into CASGQREVTDTQYF.

The rearrangement uses TRBV5-1 and TRBJ2-1, with TRBD2 matching 7 bases. This CDR3 contains 14 residues. With V trimmed by 5 bases and J by 1 base, 3 bases remained unmatched. CDR1 and CDR2 from the germline V gene are SGHRS and YFSETQ. The CDR3 DNA sequence: TGCGCCAGCAGTCGGGAGGCATCCTACAATGAGCAGTTCTTC. This gives the protein CASSREASYNEQFF.

The chain employs TRBV28 and TRBJ1-2; D is perhaps TRBD1 (5 bases). This CDR3 spans 15 amino acids. The germline gives CDR1 MDHEN, CDR2 SYDVKM. Trimming took 7 bases from V and 1 from J, leaving 16 bases between them. CDR3 coding DNA: TGTGCCAGCACCCCGGGGCGGGGAATTAACTATGGCTACACCTTC. This codes for CASTPGRGINYGYTF.

V and J are TRBV5-4 and TRBJ1-2, with 11 bases identical to TRBD1. The CDR3 is 13 amino acids. The germline CDR1 and CDR2 sequences are SGHNT and YYREEE (reference sequence). V was pared by 5 bases and J by 6 bases, with 3 bases of the junction left unmatched. The DNA for the CDR3 is TGTGCCAGCAGATGGACAGGGGGCGATGGCTACACCTTC. Translation gives CASRWTGGDGYTF.

The V call is TRBV25-1, the J call TRBJ1-4, with 9 bases matching TRBD1. With V trimmed by 6 bases and J by 5 bases, 1 base remained unmatched. The CDR3 has 13 residues. The germline V gene has CDR1 MGHDK and CDR2 SYGVNS. CDR3 coding DNA: TGTGCCAGCAGAGGACAGGGGAATGAAAAACTGTTTTTT. Translated, it gives CASRGQGNEKLFF.

This sequence joins TRBV6-6 and TRBJ2-7; no clear D gene. V was cut by 2 bases and J by 7 bases, with 3 bases left in between. CDR3 length: 10 amino acids. The germline gives CDR1 MNHNY, CDR2 SVGAGI (reference sequence). Here the CDR3 reads CASSYGEQYF. CDR3 bases: TGTGCCAGCAGTTACGGGGAGCAGTACTTC.

The V gene is TRBV6-1, the J gene TRBJ2-7; 9 nucleotides line up with TRBD2. The CDR3 has 15 amino acids. V gave up 6 bases and J gave up 0 bases; unmatched junction bases: 6. Germline values: CDR1 MNHNS, CDR2 SASEGT. The DNA for the CDR3 is TGTGCCAGCAGGAGTCAGACTAGCGGCTCCTACGAGCAGTACTTC. Protein product: CASRSQTSGSYEQYF.

The CDR3 DNA sequence: TGTGCCAGCAGCTTAGGTGGGACAGGCTACTACGAGCAGTACTTC. Encoded protein: CASSLGGTGYYEQYF. The chain links TRBV13 to TRBJ2-7; 8 bases line up with TRBD1. Trimming removed 0 bases from V and 3 bases from J; junction bases left unmatched: 4. Germline V CDR1 and CDR2: PRHDT, FYEKMQ (reference sequence). The CDR3 is made up of 15 amino acids.